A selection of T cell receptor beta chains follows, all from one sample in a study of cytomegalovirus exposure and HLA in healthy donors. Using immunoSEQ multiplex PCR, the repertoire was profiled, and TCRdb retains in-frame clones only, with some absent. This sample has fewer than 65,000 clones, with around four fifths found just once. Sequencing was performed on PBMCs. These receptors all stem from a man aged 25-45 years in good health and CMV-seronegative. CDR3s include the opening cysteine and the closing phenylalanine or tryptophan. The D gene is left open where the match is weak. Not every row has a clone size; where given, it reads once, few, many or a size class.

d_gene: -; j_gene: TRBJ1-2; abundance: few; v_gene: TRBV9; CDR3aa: CASSVNQGPYGYTF; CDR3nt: TGTGCCAGCAGCGTTAATCAGGGCCCCTATGGCTACACCTTC
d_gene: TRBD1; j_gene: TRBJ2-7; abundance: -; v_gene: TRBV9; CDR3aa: CASSAGQISYEQYF; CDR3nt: TGTGCCAGCAGCGCGGGACAGATCAGCTACGAGCAGTACTTC
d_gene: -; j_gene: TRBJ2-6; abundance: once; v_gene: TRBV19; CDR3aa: CASSMGHSLSSGANVLTF; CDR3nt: TGTGCCAGTAGTATGGGGCATAGTTTAAGCTCTGGGGCCAACGTCCTGACTTTC
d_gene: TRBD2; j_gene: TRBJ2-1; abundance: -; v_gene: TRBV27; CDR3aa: CASSFGSGGYEQFF; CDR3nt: TGTGCCAGCAGTTTTGGGAGCGGGGGGTATGAGCAGTTCTTC
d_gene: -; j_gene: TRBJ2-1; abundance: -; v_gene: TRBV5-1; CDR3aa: CASRVSAVNEQFF; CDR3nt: TGCGCCAGCAGGGTTAGCGCGGTTAATGAGCAGTTCTTC
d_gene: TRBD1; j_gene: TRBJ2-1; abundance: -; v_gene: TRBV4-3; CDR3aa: CASSQAGTGGREQFF; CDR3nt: TGCGCCAGCAGCCAGGCCGGGACAGGGGGCCGGGAGCAGTTCTTC
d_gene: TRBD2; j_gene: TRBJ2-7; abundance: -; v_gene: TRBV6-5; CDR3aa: CASSYSPSGSSYEQYF; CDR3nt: TGTGCCAGCAGTTACTCCCCTAGCGGGAGCTCCTACGAGCAGTACTTC
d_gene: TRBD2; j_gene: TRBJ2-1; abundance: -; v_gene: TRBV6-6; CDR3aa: CASGVGLANNEQFF; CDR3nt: TGTGCCAGCGGCGTGGGACTAGCGAACAATGAGCAGTTCTTC
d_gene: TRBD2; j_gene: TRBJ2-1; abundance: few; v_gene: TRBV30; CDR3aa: CAWSGGGRRREQFF; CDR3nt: TGTGCCTGGAGTGGCGGGGGGCGAAGGAGAGAGCAGTTCTTC
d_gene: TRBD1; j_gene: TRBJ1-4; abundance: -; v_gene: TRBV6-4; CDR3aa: CASSDSFGQGNEKLFF; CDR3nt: TGTGCCAGCAGTGACTCGTTTGGACAGGGAAATGAAAAACTGTTTTTT
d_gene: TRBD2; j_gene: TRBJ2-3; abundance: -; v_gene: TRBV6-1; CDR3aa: CASSEGYTGTSIPDTQYF; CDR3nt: TGTGCCAGCAGTGAAGGCTACACCGGGACTAGCATTCCAGATACGCAGTATTTT
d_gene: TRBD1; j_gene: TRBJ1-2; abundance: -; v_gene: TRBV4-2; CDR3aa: CASSQDPGTVDGYTF; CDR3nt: TGTGCCAGCAGCCAAGACCCCGGGACAGTGGATGGCTACACCTTC
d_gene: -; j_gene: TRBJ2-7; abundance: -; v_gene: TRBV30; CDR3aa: CAWSEDSISYEQYF; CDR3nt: TGTGCCTGGAGTGAGGACAGCATCTCCTACGAGCAGTACTTC
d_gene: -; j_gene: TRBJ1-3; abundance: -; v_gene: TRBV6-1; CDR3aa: CASSDGRGGSGNTIYF; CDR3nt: TGTGCCAGCAGTGACGGAAGGGGGGGCAGTGGAAACACCATATATTTT
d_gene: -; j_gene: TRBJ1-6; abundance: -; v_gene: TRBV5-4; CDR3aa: CASSPDSSYNSPLHF; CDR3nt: TGTGCCAGCAGCCCAGACAGCTCCTATAATTCACCCCTCCACTTT
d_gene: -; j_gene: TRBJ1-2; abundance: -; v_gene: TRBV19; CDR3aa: CASSTAGTPNYGYTF; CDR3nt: TGTGCCAGTAGTACCGCGGGCACACCTAACTATGGCTACACCTTC
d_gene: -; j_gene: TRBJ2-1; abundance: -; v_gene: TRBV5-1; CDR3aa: CASSSGTSSSYNEQFF; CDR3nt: TGCGCCAGCAGTTCCGGGACTTCCAGCTCCTACAATGAGCAGTTCTTC
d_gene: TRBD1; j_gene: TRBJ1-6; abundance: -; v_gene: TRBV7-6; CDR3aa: CASSLEPGQGASQNSPLHF; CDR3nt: TGTGCCAGCAGCTTAGAGCCGGGACAGGGGGCTAGTCAGAATTCACCCCTCCACTTT
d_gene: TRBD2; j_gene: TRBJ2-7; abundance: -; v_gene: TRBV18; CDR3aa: CASSPASGEEYEQYF; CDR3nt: TGTGCCAGCTCACCAGCTAGCGGCGAAGAATACGAGCAGTACTTC
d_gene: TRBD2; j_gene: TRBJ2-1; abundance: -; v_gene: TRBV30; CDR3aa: CAWSKTSGVVGEQFF; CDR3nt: TGTGCCTGGAGTAAAACTAGCGGGGTTGTCGGTGAGCAGTTCTTC
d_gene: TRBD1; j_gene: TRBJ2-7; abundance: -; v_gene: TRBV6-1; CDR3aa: CASSEGGTGAYEQYF; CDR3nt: TGTGCCAGCAGTGAAGGTGGGACAGGGGCTTACGAGCAGTACTTC
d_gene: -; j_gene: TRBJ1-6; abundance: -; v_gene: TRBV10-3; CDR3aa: CAISEGSGNSPLHF; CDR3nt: TGTGCCATCAGTGAGGGCAGCGGGAATTCACCCCTCCACTTT
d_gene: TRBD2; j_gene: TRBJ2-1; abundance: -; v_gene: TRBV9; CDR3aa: CASSVGASGSYNEQFF; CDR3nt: TGTGCCAGCAGCGTAGGGGCTAGCGGCTCCTACAATGAGCAGTTCTTC
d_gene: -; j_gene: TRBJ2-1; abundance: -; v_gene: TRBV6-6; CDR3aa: CASSRRAGGYNEQFF; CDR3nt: TGTGCCAGCAGCCGCCGGGCCGGGGGATACAATGAGCAGTTCTTC